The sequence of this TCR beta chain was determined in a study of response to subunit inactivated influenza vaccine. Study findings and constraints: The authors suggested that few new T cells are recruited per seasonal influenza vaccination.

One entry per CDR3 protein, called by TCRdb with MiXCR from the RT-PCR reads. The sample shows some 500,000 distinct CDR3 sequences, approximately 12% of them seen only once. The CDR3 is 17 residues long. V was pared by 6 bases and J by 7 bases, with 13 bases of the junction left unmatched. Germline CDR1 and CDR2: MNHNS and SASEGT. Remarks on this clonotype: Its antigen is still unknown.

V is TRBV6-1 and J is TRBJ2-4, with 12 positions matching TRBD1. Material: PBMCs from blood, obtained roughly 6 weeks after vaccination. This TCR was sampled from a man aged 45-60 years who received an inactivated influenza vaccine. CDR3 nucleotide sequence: TGTGCCAGCAGAAAAGGGACAGGGGGCTCGTTTAGGAACATTCAGTACTTC. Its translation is CASRKGTGGSFRNIQYF.